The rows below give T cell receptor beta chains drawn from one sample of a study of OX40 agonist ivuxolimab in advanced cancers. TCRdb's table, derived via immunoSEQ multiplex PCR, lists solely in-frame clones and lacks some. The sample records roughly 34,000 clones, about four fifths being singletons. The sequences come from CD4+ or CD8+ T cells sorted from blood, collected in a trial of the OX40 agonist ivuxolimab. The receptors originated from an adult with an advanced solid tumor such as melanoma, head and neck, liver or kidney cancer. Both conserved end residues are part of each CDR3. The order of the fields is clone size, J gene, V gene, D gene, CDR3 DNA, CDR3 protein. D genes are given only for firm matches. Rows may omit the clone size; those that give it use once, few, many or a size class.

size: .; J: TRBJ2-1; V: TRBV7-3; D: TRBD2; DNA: TGTGCCAGCAGCTTTGCTAGCGGGGGGACCAATGAGCAGTTCTTC; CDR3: CASSFASGGTNEQFF
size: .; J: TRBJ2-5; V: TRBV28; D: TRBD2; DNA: TGTGCCAGCAGCCAACTAGCGGGGGGAGAGACCCAGTACTTC; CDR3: CASSQLAGGETQYF
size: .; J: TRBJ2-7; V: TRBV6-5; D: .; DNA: TGTGCAGTAGCACCCCCGGGAGAGCAGTACTTC; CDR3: CAVAPPGEQYF
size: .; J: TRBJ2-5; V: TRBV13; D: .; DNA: TGTGCCAGCAGCTTTACAGGGAGAGGGCCAAGGGAGACCCAGTACTTC; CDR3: CASSFTGRGPRETQYF
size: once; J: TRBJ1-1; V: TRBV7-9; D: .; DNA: TGTGCCAGCAGCCCACGCGAGGGGATCTACACTGAAGCTTTCTTT; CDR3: CASSPREGIYTEAFF
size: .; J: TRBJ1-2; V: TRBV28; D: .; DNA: TGTGCCAGCGGGGGACCTAACTATGGCTACACCTTC; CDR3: CASGGPNYGYTF
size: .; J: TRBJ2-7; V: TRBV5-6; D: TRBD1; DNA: TGTGCCAGCAGCTTGGGGACAGGGAGCAACGAGCAGTACTTC; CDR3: CASSLGTGSNEQYF
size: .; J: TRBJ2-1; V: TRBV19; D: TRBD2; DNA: TGTGCCAGTAGCCAGACTAGCGGGACGATCAATGAGCAGTTCTTC; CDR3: CASSQTSGTINEQFF
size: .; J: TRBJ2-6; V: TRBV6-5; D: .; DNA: TGTGCCAGCAGTTCGAATTCACAAAGTCGGGCCAACGTCCTGACTTTC; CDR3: CASSSNSQSRANVLTF
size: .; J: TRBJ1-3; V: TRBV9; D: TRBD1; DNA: TGTGCCAGCAGCGGACAGGGGCACTCTGGAAACACCATATATTTT; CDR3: CASSGQGHSGNTIYF
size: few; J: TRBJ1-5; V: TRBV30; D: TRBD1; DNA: TGTGCCTGGAGTGTAGGGACAGTGAATCAGCCCCAGCATTTT; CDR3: CAWSVGTVNQPQHF
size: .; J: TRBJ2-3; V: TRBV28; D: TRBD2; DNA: TGTGCCAGCAGTTTTTTTAGCGGGAAAACCACACATACGCAGTATTTT; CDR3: CASSFFSGKTTHTQYF
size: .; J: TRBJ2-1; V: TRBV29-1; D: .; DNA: TGCAGCGTTGAGGACCAGGGAAACTACAATGAGCAGTTCTTC; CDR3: CSVEDQGNYNEQFF
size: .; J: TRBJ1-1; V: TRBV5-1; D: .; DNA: TGCGCCAGCAGGCTCTACAAAGTGAACACTGAAGCTTTCTTT; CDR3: CASRLYKVNTEAFF
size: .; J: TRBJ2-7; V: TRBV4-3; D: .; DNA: TGCGCCAGCAGCCAAGGCCCGGACCGATCCTCCTACGAGCAGTACTTC; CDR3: CASSQGPDRSSYEQYF
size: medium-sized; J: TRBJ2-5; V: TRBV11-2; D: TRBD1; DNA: TGTGCCAGCAGTCCGACCGCAGGGGGACAAGAGACCCAGTACTTC; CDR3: CASSPTAGGQETQYF
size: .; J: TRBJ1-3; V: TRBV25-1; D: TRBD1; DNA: TGTGCCAGCAGTCATAAAGGGACAGTCCTCTCTGGAAACACCATATATTTT; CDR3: CASSHKGTVLSGNTIYF
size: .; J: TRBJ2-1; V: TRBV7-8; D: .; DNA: TGTGCCATCCAGCCGGCATTGAATGAGCAGTTCTTC; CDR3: CAIQPALNEQFF
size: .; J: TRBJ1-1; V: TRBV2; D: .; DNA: TGTGCCAGCCATTTCGGGAACACTGAAGCTTTCTTT; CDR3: CASHFGNTEAFF
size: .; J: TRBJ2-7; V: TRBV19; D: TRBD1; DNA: TGTGCCAGCGGGGACAGGCTGGGCGAGCAGTACTTC; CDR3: CASGDRLGEQYF
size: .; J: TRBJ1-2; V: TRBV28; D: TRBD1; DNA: TGTGCCAGCAGTGGGACAGGGTATGGCTATGGCTACACCTTC; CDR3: CASSGTGYGYGYTF
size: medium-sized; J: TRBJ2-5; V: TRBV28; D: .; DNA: TGTGCCAGCACTCCGTCGGGGGAGCAAGAGACCCAGTACTTC; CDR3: CASTPSGEQETQYF
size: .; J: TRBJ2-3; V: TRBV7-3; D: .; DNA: TGTGCCAGCAGCCACCTCCAAGGACAGAAAGCAGATACGCAGTATTTT; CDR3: CASSHLQGQKADTQYF
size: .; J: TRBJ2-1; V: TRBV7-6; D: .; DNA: TGTGCCAGCAGAGTCGGGGGGCCGGGCAATGAGCAGTTCTTC; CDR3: CASRVGGPGNEQFF
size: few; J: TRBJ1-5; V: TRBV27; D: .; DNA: TGTGCCAGCAGTGCTACAGGGATTCGATGGCCCCAGCATTTT; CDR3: CASSATGIRWPQHF
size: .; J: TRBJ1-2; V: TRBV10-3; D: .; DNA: TGTGCCATCAGTGCAGAGGACTGGTTGGATGGCTACACCTTC; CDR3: CAISAEDWLDGYTF
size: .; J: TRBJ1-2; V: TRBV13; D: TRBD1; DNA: TGTGCCAGCAGCTCCATCGACAGGGGTGATGGCTACACCTTC; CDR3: CASSSIDRGDGYTF
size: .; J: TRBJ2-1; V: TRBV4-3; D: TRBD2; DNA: TGCGCCAGCAGCCTGCGGGAGGCGGGATACAATGAGCAGTTCTTC; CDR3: CASSLREAGYNEQFF
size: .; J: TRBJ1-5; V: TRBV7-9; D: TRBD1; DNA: TGTGCCAGCAGCCGAACAGGGGCGGGTAATCAGCCCCAGCATTTT; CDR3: CASSRTGAGNQPQHF